This T cell receptor beta chain is from a study of T-cell reconstitution after alpha-beta-depleted transplantation in children. Unique molecular identifiers were incorporated into the prepared TCRbeta library. TCRdb reanalysed the PCR reads using MiXCR and keeps one entry per CDR3 protein. The sample holds 400,000 to 500,000 distinct CDR3 sequences, 11% seen once. The CDR3 contains 15 residues. V lost 6 bases to trimming and J lost 1 base, with 12 bases between them. CDR1 MRHNA and CDR2 SNTAGT come from the germline V gene. The specimen was PBMCs from the stem cell graft donor, collected from the stem cell graft. The chain carries TRBV6-4 and TRBJ2-2, with a possible D match to TRBD2 (6 bases). This TCR came from a human donor who donated a stem cell graft to a child with acute myeloid leukemia. Here the CDR3 DNA reads TGTGCCAGCAGCGAAACGGGAGAGAACACCGGGGAGCTGTTTTTT. It encodes CASSETGENTGELFF.